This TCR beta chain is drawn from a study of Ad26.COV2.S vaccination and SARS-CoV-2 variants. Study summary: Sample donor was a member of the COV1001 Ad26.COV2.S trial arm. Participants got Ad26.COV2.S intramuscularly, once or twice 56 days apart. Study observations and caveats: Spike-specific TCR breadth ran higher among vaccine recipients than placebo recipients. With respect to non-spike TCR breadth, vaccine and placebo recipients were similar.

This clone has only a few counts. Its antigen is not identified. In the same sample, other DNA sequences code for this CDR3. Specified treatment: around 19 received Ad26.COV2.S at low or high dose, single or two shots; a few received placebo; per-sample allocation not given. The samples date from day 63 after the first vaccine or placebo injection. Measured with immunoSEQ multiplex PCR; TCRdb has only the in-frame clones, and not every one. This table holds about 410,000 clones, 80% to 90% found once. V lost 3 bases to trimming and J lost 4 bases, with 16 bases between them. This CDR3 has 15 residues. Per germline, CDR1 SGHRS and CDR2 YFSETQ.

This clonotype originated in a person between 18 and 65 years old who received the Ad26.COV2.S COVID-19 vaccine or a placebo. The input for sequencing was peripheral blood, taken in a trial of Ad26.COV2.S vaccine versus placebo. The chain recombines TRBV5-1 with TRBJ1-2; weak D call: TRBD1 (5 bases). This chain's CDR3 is CASSSTGAGGYGYTF. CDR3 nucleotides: TGCGCCAGCAGCTCTACCGGGGCGGGGGGCTATGGCTACACCTTC.